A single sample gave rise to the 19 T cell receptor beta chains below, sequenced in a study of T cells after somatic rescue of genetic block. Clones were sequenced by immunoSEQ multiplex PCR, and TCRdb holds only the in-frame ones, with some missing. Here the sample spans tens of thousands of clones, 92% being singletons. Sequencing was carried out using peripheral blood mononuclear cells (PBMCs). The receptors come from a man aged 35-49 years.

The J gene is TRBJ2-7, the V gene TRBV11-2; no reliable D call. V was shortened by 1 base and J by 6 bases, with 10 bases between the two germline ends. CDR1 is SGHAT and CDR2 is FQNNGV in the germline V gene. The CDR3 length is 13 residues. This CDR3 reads CASSLVGSAEQYF. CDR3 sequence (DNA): TGTGCCAGCAGCTTAGTGGGGTCGGCCGAGCAGTACTTC.

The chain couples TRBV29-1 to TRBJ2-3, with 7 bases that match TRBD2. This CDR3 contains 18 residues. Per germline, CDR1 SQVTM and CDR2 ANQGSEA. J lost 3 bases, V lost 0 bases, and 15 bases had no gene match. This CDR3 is CSVEEGGGGRAGTDTQYF. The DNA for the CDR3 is TGCAGCGTTGAAGAGGGGGGTGGAGGGAGGGCCGGTACAGATACGCAGTATTTT.

CDR3 sequence (DNA): TGTGCCAGCAGCCAAGATGGGGGAACCTACGAGCAGTACTTC. Translation gives CASSQDGGTYEQYF. V usage is TRBV4-2 and J usage is TRBJ2-7; tentatively, D is TRBD1 or TRBD2 (5 bases each). Trimming removed 0 bases from V and 2 bases from J, with 8 bases in between. The CDR3 totals 14 residues. Germline V gene data show CDR1 as LGHNA and CDR2 as YNFKEQ.

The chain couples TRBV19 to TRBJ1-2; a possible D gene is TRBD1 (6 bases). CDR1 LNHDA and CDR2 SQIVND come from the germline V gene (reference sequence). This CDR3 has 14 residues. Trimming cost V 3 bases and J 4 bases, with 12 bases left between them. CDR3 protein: CASSIRQAPYGYTF. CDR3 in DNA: TGTGCCAGTAGTATTAGACAGGCTCCCTATGGCTACACCTTC.

The CDR3 DNA reads as TGTGCCAGCAGCAAGGGGGGCGAGGGCCGGAAGACCCAGTACTTC. It codes for CASSKGGEGRKTQYF. J is TRBJ2-5 and V is TRBV7-2; D might be TRBD1 or TRBD2, each matching 6 bases. The CDR3 contains 15 residues. Germline V lookup: CDR1 SGHTA, CDR2 FQGNSA. Trimming removed 5 bases from V and 6 bases from J, with 19 bases in between. The entire variable domain, with the rest obtained from reference TRBV7-2 and TRBJ2-5, is as follows: GAGVSQSPSNKVTEKGKDVELRCDPISGHTALYWYRQSLGQGLEFLIYFQGNSAPDKSGLPSDRFSAERTGGSVSTLTIQRTQQEDSAVYLCASSKGGEGRKTQYFGPGTRLLVL.

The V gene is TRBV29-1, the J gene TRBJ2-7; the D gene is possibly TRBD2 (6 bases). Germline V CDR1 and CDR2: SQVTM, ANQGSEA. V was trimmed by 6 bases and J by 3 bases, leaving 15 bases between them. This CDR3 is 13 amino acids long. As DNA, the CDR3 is TGCAGCGTCCACGCCGGGGGAGTCTACGAGCAGTACTTC. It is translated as CSVHAGGVYEQYF.

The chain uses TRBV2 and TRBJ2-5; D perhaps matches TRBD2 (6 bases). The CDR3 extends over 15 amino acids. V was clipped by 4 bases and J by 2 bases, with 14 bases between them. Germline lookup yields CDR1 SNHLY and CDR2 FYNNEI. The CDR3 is CASSGFGGNQETQYF. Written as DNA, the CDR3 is TGTGCCAGCAGTGGCTTCGGGGGAAATCAAGAGACCCAGTACTTC.

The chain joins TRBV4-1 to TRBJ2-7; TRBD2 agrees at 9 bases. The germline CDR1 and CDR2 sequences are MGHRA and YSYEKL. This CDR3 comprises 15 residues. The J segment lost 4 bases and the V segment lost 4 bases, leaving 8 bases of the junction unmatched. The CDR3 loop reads CASSPIAGARYEQYF. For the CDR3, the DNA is TGCGCCAGCAGCCCTATAGCGGGAGCCAGGTACGAGCAGTACTTC.

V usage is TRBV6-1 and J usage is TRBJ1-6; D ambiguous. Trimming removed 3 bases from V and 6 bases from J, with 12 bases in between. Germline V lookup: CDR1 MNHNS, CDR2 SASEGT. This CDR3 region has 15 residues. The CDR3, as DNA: TGTGCCAGCAGTGACGAGGTTGAGGGTAATTCACCCCTCCACTTT. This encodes CASSDEVEGNSPLHF.

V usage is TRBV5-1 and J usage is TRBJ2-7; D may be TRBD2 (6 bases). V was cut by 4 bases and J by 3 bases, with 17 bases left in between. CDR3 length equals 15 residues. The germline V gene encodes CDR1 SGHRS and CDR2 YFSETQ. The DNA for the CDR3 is TGCGCCAGCAGCAGGGACTCCGCGGGGCTCTACGAGCAGTACTTC. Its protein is CASSRDSAGLYEQYF. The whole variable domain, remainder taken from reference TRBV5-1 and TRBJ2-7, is KAGVTQTPRYLIKTRGQQVTLSCSPISGHRSVSWYQQTPGQGLQFLFEYFSETQRNKGNFPGRFSGRQFSNSRSEMNVSTLELGDSALYLCASSRDSAGLYEQYFGPGTRLTVT.

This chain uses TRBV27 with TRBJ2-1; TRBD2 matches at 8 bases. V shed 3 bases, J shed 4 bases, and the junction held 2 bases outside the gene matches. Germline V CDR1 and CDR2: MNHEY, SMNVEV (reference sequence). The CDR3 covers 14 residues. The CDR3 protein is CASSFRGGYNEQFF. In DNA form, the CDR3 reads TGTGCCAGCAGTTTCCGGGGGGGGTACAATGAGCAGTTCTTC.

CDR3 nucleotides: TGCGCCAGCAGCAGTGGGGTGGCATACGAGCAGTACTTC. Encoded protein: CASSSGVAYEQYF. V is TRBV4-1 and J is TRBJ2-7; unclear D gene. Germline V gene data show CDR1 as MGHRA and CDR2 as YSYEKL. The CDR3 runs to 13 residues. Trimming shortened V by 5 bases and J by 4 bases, and 12 bases separated the two germline ends.

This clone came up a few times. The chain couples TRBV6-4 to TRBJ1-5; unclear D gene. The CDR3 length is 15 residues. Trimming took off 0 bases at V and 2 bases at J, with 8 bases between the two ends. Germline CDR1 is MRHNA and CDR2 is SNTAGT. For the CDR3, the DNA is TGTGCCAGCAGTGACTCACCGGAGGGCAATCAGCCCCAGCATTTT. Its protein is CASSDSPEGNQPQHF.

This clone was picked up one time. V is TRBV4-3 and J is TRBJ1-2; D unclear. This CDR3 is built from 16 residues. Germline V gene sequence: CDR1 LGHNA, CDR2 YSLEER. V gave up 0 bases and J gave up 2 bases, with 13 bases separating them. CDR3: CASSQDGEGENYGYTF. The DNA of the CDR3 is TGCGCCAGCAGCCAAGACGGTGAGGGAGAAAACTATGGCTACACCTTC.

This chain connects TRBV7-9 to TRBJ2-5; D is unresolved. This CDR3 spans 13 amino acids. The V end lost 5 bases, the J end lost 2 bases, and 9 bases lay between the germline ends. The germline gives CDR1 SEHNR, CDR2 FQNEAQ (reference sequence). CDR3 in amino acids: CASSVGQQETQYF. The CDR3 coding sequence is TGTGCCAGCAGCGTCGGGCAGCAAGAGACCCAGTACTTC. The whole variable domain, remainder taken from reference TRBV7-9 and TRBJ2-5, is DTGVSQNPRHKITKRGQNVTFRCDPISEHNRLYWYRQTLGQGPEFLTYFQNEAQLEKSRLLSDRFSAERPKGSFSTLEIQRTEQGDSAMYLCASSVGQQETQYFGPGTRLLVL.

The CDR3: CSVASGANVLTF. DNA for the CDR3: TGCAGCGTTGCGTCTGGGGCCAACGTCCTGACTTTC. This chain joins TRBV29-1 and TRBJ2-6; D gene uncertain. V was shortened by 4 bases and J by 1 base, with 2 bases between the two germline ends. Per the germline V gene, CDR1 is SQVTM and CDR2 is ANQGSEA. The CDR3 has 12 residues.

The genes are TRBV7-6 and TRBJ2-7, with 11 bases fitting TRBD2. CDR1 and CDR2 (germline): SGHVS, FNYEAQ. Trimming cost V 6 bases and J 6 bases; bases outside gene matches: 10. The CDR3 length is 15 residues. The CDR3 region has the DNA TGTGCCAGCAGTCAAAGTAGCGGGGGGGCACGCGAGCAGTACTTC. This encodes CASSQSSGGAREQYF.

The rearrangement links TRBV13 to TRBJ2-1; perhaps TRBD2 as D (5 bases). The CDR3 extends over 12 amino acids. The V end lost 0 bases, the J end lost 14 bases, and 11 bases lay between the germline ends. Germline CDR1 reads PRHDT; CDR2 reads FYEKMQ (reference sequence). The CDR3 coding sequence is TGTGCCAGCAGCTTAGGCCGAAGGCGGGAGTTCTTC. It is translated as CASSLGRRREFF.

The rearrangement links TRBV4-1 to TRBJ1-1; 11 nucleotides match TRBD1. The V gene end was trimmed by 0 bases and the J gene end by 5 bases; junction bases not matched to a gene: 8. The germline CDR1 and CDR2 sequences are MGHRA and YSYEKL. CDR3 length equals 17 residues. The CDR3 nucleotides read TGCGCCAGCAGCCAAGATCCTGGACAGGGGGCACGGACTGAAGCTTTCTTT. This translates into CASSQDPGQGARTEAFF.